The entry that follows covers one T cell receptor beta chain sequence. Seattle patients were enrolled while actively infected and followed longitudinally. The data originate from a study of blood T cell repertoires in COVID-19. Germline-derived CDR1 and CDR2 are SGHRS and YFSETQ. The V and J ends lost 4 bases and 0 bases, in that order; junction bases with no gene match: 13. This CDR3 contains 19 residues. In the source study's methods: Reference gene primers were amplified, and this amplification served to estimate nucleated cell counts. Libraries were prepared by immunoSEQ multiplex PCR; TCRdb keeps only in-frame clonotypes and omits some of them. V and J calls and clone size are given by that table; D and trimming were obtained from the DNA. The table lists roughly 330,000 clones, 80% to 90% of them singletons, with 9.9% in the top ten.

The V gene is TRBV5-1, the J gene TRBJ1-6; 7 nucleotides align to TRBD1. Material for sequencing was peripheral blood. The receptor was derived from a man aged 25-40 years with COVID-19, enrolled during active disease. The DNA of the CDR3 is TGCGCCAGCAGCCCATTACCCGGGGACAGCCCCTCCTATAATTCACCCCTCCACTTT. Protein: CASSPLPGDSPSYNSPLHF.